A single sample is the source of the 17 T cell receptor beta chains below, sequenced in a study of cytomegalovirus exposure and HLA in healthy donors. The PCR employed 60 Vbeta primers together with 13 Jbeta primers. This table comes from immunoSEQ multiplex PCR, and its TCRdb copy is limited to in-frame clones, with some not included. This listing includes around 53,000 clones. The sample taken for sequencing was PBMCs. The origin of the receptors is a woman under 40 in good health and CMV-seropositive.

This chain links TRBV5-4 with TRBJ2-7; no clear D gene. Germline CDR1 reads SGHNT; CDR2 reads YYREEE (reference sequence). V was trimmed by 6 bases and J by 1 base, leaving 14 bases between them. The CDR3 length is 14 residues. In DNA, the CDR3 is TGTGCCAGCAACCCCGGTCCATTATCCTACGAGCAGTACTTC. Amino acids: CASNPGPLSYEQYF.

In regard to this clone: At one of its ends the junction is not consistent with the germline gene, which may arise from a read error. This rearrangement joins TRBV10-3 to TRBJ1-1; TRBD1 might be the D (5 bases). The germline V gene has CDR1 ENHRY and CDR2 SYGVKD. CDR3 length equals 16 residues. CDR3 sequence: CASSESALRTGVGAFF. CDR3 nucleotide sequence: TGTGCCAGCAGTGAGTCGGCCCTACGGACGGGGGTGGGTGCTTTCTTT.

The gene calls are TRBV6-5 and TRBJ2-3; 10 bases are shared with TRBD2. This CDR3 region has 14 residues. With V trimmed by 3 bases and J by 11 bases, 8 bases remained unmatched. Germline V lookup: CDR1 MNHEY, CDR2 SVGAGI. This CDR3 reads CASSYLQRGGMQYF. In DNA form, the CDR3 reads TGTGCCAGCAGTTATCTCCAGCGGGGGGGTATGCAGTATTTT.

The V and J genes are TRBV7-6 and TRBJ2-2; tentative D call: TRBD2 (5 bases). The V gene's germline CDR1 is SGHVS and CDR2 FNYEAQ. V gave up 2 bases and J gave up 3 bases, with 16 bases separating them. The CDR3 loop spans 17 amino acids. The CDR3 DNA reads TGTGCCAGCAGCTTAAGGCAGGACTTCCAATACACCGGGGAGCTGTTTTTT. It encodes CASSLRQDFQYTGELFF.

The chain employs TRBV29-1 and TRBJ2-5, with a possible D match to TRBD1 (6 bases). TRBJ2-7 matches the DNA end more closely, so the J call is doubtful. CDR3 length equals 13 residues. Germline CDR1 is SQVTM and CDR2 is ANQGSEA. CDR3 in DNA: TGCAGCGTTTATGTTGACAGGTCCTACGAGCAGTACTTC. It encodes CSVYVDRSYEQYF.

The CDR3 nucleotides read TGTGCCTGGAGTTCTGGACAGGGGGCCGTGCGGGGCGGGGAGCTGTTTTTT. Translation gives CAWSSGQGAVRGGELFF. The chain has TRBV30 and TRBJ2-2; 11 bases are a match to TRBD1. Germline V gene lookup returns CDR1 GTSNPN and CDR2 SVGIG (reference sequence). The CDR3 contains 17 residues. V lost 2 bases and J lost 7; bases outside the gene matches: 12.

This chain connects TRBV15 to TRBJ1-5, with TRBD1 as a possible D gene (5 bases). From germline, CDR1 is LNHNV and CDR2 YYDKDF (reference sequence). The germline V and J ends were trimmed by 0 bases and 2 bases, with 11 bases remaining between them. CDR3 length: 16 amino acids. CDR3 amino acids: CATSREAGGGNQPQHF. As DNA, the CDR3 is TGTGCCACCAGCAGAGAAGCGGGGGGAGGCAATCAGCCCCAGCATTTT.

J is TRBJ1-1 and V is TRBV30, with D tentatively TRBD1 (5 bases). This CDR3 has 13 residues. The germline V and J ends were trimmed by 6 bases and 1 base, with 12 bases remaining between them. Germline loops: CDR1 GTSNPN, CDR2 SVGIG (reference sequence). The CDR3 region is CACRRQRNTEAFF. CDR3 nucleotide sequence: TGTGCCTGTCGAAGACAGCGGAACACTGAAGCTTTCTTT.

For the CDR3, the DNA is TGTGCCAGCAGCAGCCGCCTCCAAACTAGGGTCGGGACAGATACGCAGTATTTT. Translation gives CASSSRLQTRVGTDTQYF. This chain connects TRBV7-9 to TRBJ2-3; a weak D match, TRBD2 (5 bases). Per the germline V gene, CDR1 is SEHNR and CDR2 is FQNEAQ (reference sequence). Trimming took 5 bases from V and 3 from J, leaving 24 bases between them. This CDR3 has 18 amino acids. The full variable domain, rest sourced from reference TRBV7-9 and TRBJ2-3, is DTGVSQNPRHKITKRGQNVTFRCDPISEHNRLYWYRQTLGQGPEFLTYFQNEAQLEKSRLLSDRFSAERPKGSFSTLEIQRTEQGDSAMYLCASSSRLQTRVGTDTQYFGPGTRLTVL.

CDR3 nucleotides: TGTGCCAGCAGCTTAGGCACAGCGGGGGAGGCAGATACGCAGTATTTT. This gives the protein CASSLGTAGEADTQYF. V is TRBV13 and J is TRBJ2-3; 8 positions agree with TRBD2. Losses at the gene ends were 0 bases for V and 4 bases for J; bases not matched to a gene: 6. The CDR3 sequence is 16 residues long. The germline V gene has CDR1 PRHDT and CDR2 FYEKMQ (reference sequence).

This chain links TRBV18 with TRBJ2-2; 14 positions match TRBD2. There are 20 residues in the CDR3. J lost 5 bases, V lost 2 bases, and 13 bases had no gene match. Germline CDR1 and CDR2: KGHSH and LQKENI. The CDR3 DNA reads as TGTGCCAGCTCACCAAGGGCAGTCCGAGGACTAGCGGGAGGTACCGGGGAGCTGTTTTTT. It codes for CASSPRAVRGLAGGTGELFF. The full variable domain, rest sourced from reference TRBV18 and TRBJ2-2, is NAGVMQNPRHLVRRRGQEARLRCSPMKGHSHVYWYRQLPEEGLKFMVYLQKENIIDESGMPKERFSAEFPKEGPSILRIQQVVRGDSAAYFCASSPRAVRGLAGGTGELFFGEGSRLTVL.

This chain uses TRBV18 with TRBJ1-2; D might be TRBD1 (6 bases). The CDR3 is made up of 15 amino acids. In germline, CDR1 is KGHSH, CDR2 LQKENI. V lost 4 bases, J lost 7 bases, and 19 bases lay in between. DNA of the CDR3: TGTGCCAGCTCACGAACGGCAGGGGTGGAATCTGGCTACACCTTC. Protein: CASSRTAGVESGYTF. The full variable domain, in which reference TRBV18 and TRBJ1-2 provide the parts outside the CDR3, is NAGVMQNPRHLVRRRGQEARLRCSPMKGHSHVYWYRQLPEEGLKFMVYLQKENIIDESGMPKERFSAEFPKEGPSILRIQQVVRGDSAAYFCASSRTAGVESGYTFGSGTRLTVV.

The chain links TRBV6-6 to TRBJ1-1; D is undetermined. This CDR3 contains 15 residues. Germline V gene data show CDR1 as MNHNY and CDR2 as SVGAGI (reference sequence). The V end was cut by 7 bases, the J end by 1 base, with 16 bases between. This chain's CDR3 is CASTLDAATNTEAFF. CDR3 DNA: TGTGCCAGCACTCTCGACGCGGCAACGAACACTGAAGCTTTCTTT.

This chain links TRBV4-1 with TRBJ2-1; possible D gene TRBD2, 5 bases. The CDR3 totals 15 residues. Germline CDR1 is MGHRA and CDR2 is YSYEKL. Trimming stripped 4 bases from V and 7 bases from J, with 17 bases between. In DNA, the CDR3 is TGCGCCAGCAGCCGAGGTGTAAGCCGCGGGAATGAGCAGTTCTTC. This codes for CASSRGVSRGNEQFF.

The chain employs TRBV19 and TRBJ2-1; D gene ambiguous. Germline V gene lookup returns CDR1 LNHDA and CDR2 SQIVND (reference sequence). The CDR3 has 13 residues. V shed 2 bases and J shed 6 bases, with 8 bases lying between them. DNA of the CDR3: TGTGCCAGTAGTATAAGTGCAGGCAATGAGCAGTTCTTC. Encoded protein: CASSISAGNEQFF.

This chain links TRBV21-1 with TRBJ1-5; the table's D call TRBD1 went unverified against the DNA. TRBV21-1 is described as a pseudogene. The CDR3 has 17 amino acids. CDR3 in DNA: TGTGCCAGCAGCATGCTGGACAGGGGCGGGAGCAATCAGCCCCAGCATTTT. Translated: CASSMLDRGGSNQPQHF.

The gene calls are TRBV7-2 and TRBJ2-4, with 7 bases matching TRBD2. This CDR3 contains 15 residues. Germline CDR1 reads SGHTA; CDR2 reads FQGNSA. The V segment lost 5 bases and the J segment 2 bases; nucleotides outside the gene matches: 6. In nucleotides, the CDR3 is TGTGCCAGCAGCATCCGACTAGCTACCAAAAACATTCAGTACTTC. It is translated as CASSIRLATKNIQYF.